The 17 T cell receptor beta chains reported below all come from one sample, sequenced in a study of human T cells and chemical hapten exposure. Time point noted: patch test 3, about 24 weeks after DPC sensitization. Treatment defined: therapeutic diphenylcyclopropenone sensitization with weekly scalp DPC. TCRdb independently ran MiXCR on the RACE reads; one entry per CDR3 protein. This table has 80,000 to 100,000 distinct CDR3 sequences, about 11% appearing once. Here the sequenced sample was whole blood, taken in connection with sensitization to the hapten diphenylcyclopropenone (DPC). These receptors all stem from a woman aged 30 to 39 with alopecia areata. Some clones in this sample may be carry-over from other donors' samples.

There are many counts of this clonotype. The chain combines TRBV12-3 or TRBV12-4 with TRBJ2-7; no reliable D call. Trimming removed 4 bases at V and 6 bases at J, with 10 bases between. The CDR3 length is 12 residues. CDR3 amino acids: CASSSTVPEQYF. CDR3 coding DNA: TGTGCCAGCAGTTCAACAGTTCCCGAGCAGTACTTC.

In this sample, this clonotype turned up a few times. The CDR3 sequence: CASSIPGQGVADTQYF. DNA for the CDR3: TGCGCCAGCAGCATACCGGGACAGGGTGTCGCAGATACGCAGTATTTT. V gene TRBV5-1 combines with J gene TRBJ2-3, with 9 bases aligning to TRBD1. Losses at the gene ends were 4 bases for V and 4 bases for J; bases not matched to a gene: 10. CDR1 is SGHRS and CDR2 is YFSETQ in the germline V gene. The CDR3 covers 16 residues.

Only a few counts were recorded for this clonotype. The rearrangement links TRBV10-2 to TRBJ1-1, with no clear D. Trimming pared 6 bases from V and 5 bases from J, leaving 16 bases between. The CDR3 runs to 14 residues. Germline V gives CDR1 WSHSY, CDR2 SAAADI. In nucleotides, the CDR3 is TGCGCCAGCAGAACTTATGGCGGGAGGACTGAAGCTTTCTTT. Its translation is CASRTYGGRTEAFF.

This clonotype occurred many times. The chain has TRBV5-1 and TRBJ1-3, with D uncertain. This CDR3 contains 13 residues. Trimming removed 0 bases from V and 4 bases from J, with 5 bases in between. Germline V gene lookup returns CDR1 SGHRS and CDR2 YFSETQ. CDR3: CASSLGVGNTIYF. CDR3 nucleotide sequence: TGCGCCAGCAGCTTGGGAGTCGGAAACACCATATATTTT.

On this clonotype itself: The conserved phenylalanine or tryptophan normally closing the CDR3 is absent here, so this likely arose from a read error. The rearrangement uses TRBV5-1 and TRBJ1-1, with 7 positions matching TRBD1. CDR1 SGHRS and CDR2 YFSETQ come from the germline V gene. This CDR3 is 16 amino acids long. After removal of 4 bases from V and 2 bases from J, the junction contained 11 bases not matched to a gene. The CDR3 DNA reads as TGCGCCAGCAGCCACCACAGGGGTCAGGCTAACACTGAAGCTTTCTCT. Protein: CASSHHRGQANTEAFS.

In its sample, this clonotype was seen many times. This chain connects TRBV28 to TRBJ2-7; 9 positions match TRBD2. This CDR3 region has 15 residues. V lost 5 bases, J lost 0 bases, and 5 bases stayed unmatched. Germline V gene sequence: CDR1 MDHEN, CDR2 SYDVKM. CDR3 DNA: TGTGCCAGCAGTCCTTCGGGACTAGCCTCCTACGAGCAGTACTTC. It translates to CASSPSGLASYEQYF.

This chain uses TRBV28 with TRBJ2-1, with no clear D. The germline CDR1 and CDR2 sequences are MDHEN and SYDVKM. Between the trimmed V and J ends, which lost 7 bases and 0 bases, there was a span of 13 bases. CDR3 length equals 15 residues. The CDR3 DNA follows: TGTGCCAGCAAAGGGTCCTTCAGCTCCTACAATGAGCAGTTCTTC. Translated: CASKGSFSSYNEQFF.

This clonotype was observed at least ten times. V is TRBV4-1 and J is TRBJ2-7, with a tentative D call TRBD1 (6 bases). Germline V gives CDR1 MGHRA, CDR2 YSYEKL. Trimming cost V 1 base and J 0 bases, with 13 bases left between them. The CDR3 totals 16 residues. The CDR3 region is CASSQVWGPSSYEQYV. In nucleotides, the CDR3 is TGCGCCAGCAGCCAAGTGTGGGGGCCTAGCTCCTACGAGCAGTACGTC.

This clonotype was recorded many times. V usage is TRBV7-2 and J usage is TRBJ1-5; TRBD1 is a possible D gene (5 bases). The V end lost 5 bases, the J end lost 9 bases, and 11 bases lay between the germline ends. Germline V gene sequence: CDR1 SGHTA, CDR2 FQGNSA. The CDR3 contains 12 residues. The CDR3 sequence is CASSPGTVPQHF. CDR3 bases: TGTGCCAGCAGCCCGGGGACGGTGCCCCAGCATTTT.

This clonotype was found many times. V and J are TRBV2 and TRBJ2-5; perhaps TRBD1 as D (6 bases). V lost 7 bases, J lost 7 bases, and 13 bases lay in between. CDR3 length equals 12 residues. Germline V gives CDR1 SNHLY, CDR2 FYNNEI. This CDR3 is CASTWGPGTQYF. The CDR3 bases are TGTGCCAGCACCTGGGGGCCCGGGACCCAGTACTTC.

This clonotype turned up a few times. The genes are TRBV2 and TRBJ2-1; possible D gene TRBD1, 6 bases. V shed 6 bases and J shed 1 base, with 10 bases lying between them. The CDR3 has 14 residues. CDR1 SNHLY and CDR2 FYNNEI come from the germline V gene. The CDR3 DNA sequence: TGTGCCAGCAGAGGGACATCATCCTACAATGAGCAGTTCTTC. This sequence encodes CASRGTSSYNEQFF.

This clonotype was counted once. The chain uses TRBV28 and TRBJ2-7, with 11 bases fitting TRBD2. Germline V gene sequence: CDR1 MDHEN, CDR2 SYDVKM. Germline trimming cut 3 bases from V and 0 bases from J; bases unmatched to any gene: 10. The CDR3 runs to 18 residues. The DNA of the CDR3 is TGTGCCAGCAGTTTTGTACTAGCGGGAGCCTACGACTCCTACGAGCAGTACTTC. It encodes CASSFVLAGAYDSYEQYF.

In this sample, this clonotype turned up a few times. The chain has TRBV28 and TRBJ2-7, with D possibly being TRBD1 or TRBD2 (6 bases each). Trimming shortened V by 9 bases and J by 5 bases, and 17 bases separated the two germline ends. The CDR3 consists of 13 residues. Looked up from germline, CDR1 is MDHEN and CDR2 is SYDVKM. CDR3 residues: CASRGVTLHEQYF. The CDR3 DNA is TGTGCCAGTAGGGGGGTAACCTTGCACGAGCAGTACTTC.

The rearrangement joins TRBV3-1 to TRBJ2-1; D gene ambiguous. The germline gives CDR1 LGHDT, CDR2 YNNKEL (reference sequence). The CDR3 covers 13 residues. Trimming took off 4 bases at V and 2 bases at J, with 6 bases between the two ends. DNA of the CDR3: TGTGCCAGCAGCCCAGCCCCCTACAATGAGCAGTTCTTC. Translating it yields CASSPAPYNEQFF.

This clonotype was recorded many times. The genes are TRBV10-2 and TRBJ1-2; TRBD1 might be the D (5 bases). Germline V gene lookup returns CDR1 WSHSY and CDR2 SAAADI. This CDR3 is 13 amino acids long. The V end was cut by 2 bases, the J end by 8 bases, with 12 bases between. Here the CDR3 reads CASSEGQSSGYTF. DNA for the CDR3: TGCGCCAGCAGTGAGGGACAATCCTCCGGCTACACCTTC.

The chain is built from TRBV27 and TRBJ2-1, with unresolved D. Germline V gene lookup returns CDR1 MNHEY and CDR2 SMNVEV (reference sequence). V was cut by 5 bases and J by 2 bases, with 7 bases left in between. The CDR3 extends over 13 amino acids. CDR3 nucleotide sequence: TGTGCCAGCAGTCTTCGTCCCTACAATGAGCAGTTCTTC. Protein sequence: CASSLRPYNEQFF.

The rearrangement links TRBV11-1 to TRBJ2-7, with a weak D call TRBD2 (5 bases). V was cut by 5 bases and J by 3 bases, with 11 bases left in between. Per germline, CDR1 SGHAT and CDR2 FQDESV (reference sequence). The CDR3 contains 13 residues. The CDR3 DNA sequence: TGTGCCAGCAGCCTTGGACTTAACTACGAGCAGTACGTC. It codes for CASSLGLNYEQYV.